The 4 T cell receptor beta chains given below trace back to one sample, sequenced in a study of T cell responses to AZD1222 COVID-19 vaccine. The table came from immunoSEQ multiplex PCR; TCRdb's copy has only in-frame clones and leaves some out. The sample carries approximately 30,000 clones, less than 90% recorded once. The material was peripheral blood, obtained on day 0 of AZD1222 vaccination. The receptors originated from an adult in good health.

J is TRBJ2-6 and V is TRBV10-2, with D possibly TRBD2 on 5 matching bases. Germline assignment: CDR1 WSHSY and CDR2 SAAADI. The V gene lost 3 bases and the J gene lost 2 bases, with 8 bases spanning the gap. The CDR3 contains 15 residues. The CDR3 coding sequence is TGCGCCAGCAGTGAATCCGGGACTGGGGCCAACGTCCTGACTTTC. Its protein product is CASSESGTGANVLTF.

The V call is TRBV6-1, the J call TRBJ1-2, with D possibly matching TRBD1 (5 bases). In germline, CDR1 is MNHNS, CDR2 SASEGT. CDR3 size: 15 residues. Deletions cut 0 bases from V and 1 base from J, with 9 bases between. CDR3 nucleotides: TGTGCCAGCAGTGAAGCCCTCAGGGTTAACTATGGCTACACCTTC. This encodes CASSEALRVNYGYTF.

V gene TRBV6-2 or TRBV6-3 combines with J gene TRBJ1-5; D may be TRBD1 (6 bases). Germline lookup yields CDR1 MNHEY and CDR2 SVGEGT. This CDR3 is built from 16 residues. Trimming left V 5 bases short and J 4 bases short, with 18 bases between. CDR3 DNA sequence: TGTGCCAGCAGTAAACACGCAGGGGCCCCTAATCAGCCCCAGCATTTT. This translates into CASSKHAGAPNQPQHF.

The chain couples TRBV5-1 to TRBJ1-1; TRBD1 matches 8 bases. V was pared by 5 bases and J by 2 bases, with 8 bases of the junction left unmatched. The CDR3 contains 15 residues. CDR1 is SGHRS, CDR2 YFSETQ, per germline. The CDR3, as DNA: TGCGCCAGCAGTGTGGGCGGGACAGGAAACACTGAAGCTTTCTTT. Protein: CASSVGGTGNTEAFF.